These 29 T cell receptor beta chains were all obtained from the same sample, sequenced in a study of neurological immune-mediated disorders. Each CDR3 protein is one row after TCRdb ran MiXCR on the 5' RACE reads. The sample comprises some 57,000 distinct CDR3 sequences, under 3.5% of which are singletons, and 7.1% rests with the top ten. Sequenced input: PBMCs. The receptors shown here come from a woman aged 55-69 years with multiple sclerosis.

The table lists this clonotype with many counts. The chain employs TRBV20-1 and TRBJ2-5; D uncertain. The CDR3 contains 12 residues. From germline, CDR1 is DFQATT and CDR2 SNEGSKA (reference sequence). V was cut by 6 bases and J by 2 bases, with 10 bases left in between. CDR3 protein: CSAVLSQETQYF. The CDR3 coding sequence is TGCAGTGCCGTGTTAAGTCAAGAGACCCAGTACTTC.

This clonotype was detected ten times or more. V usage is TRBV6-5 and J usage is TRBJ2-2, with unresolved D. The V end was cut by 3 bases, the J end by 4 bases, with 18 bases between. From germline, CDR1 is MNHEY and CDR2 SVGAGI. The length of the CDR3 is 17 residues. The DNA of the CDR3 is TGTGCCAGCAGTTATCGTCCCCAGATTAGGCCCACCGGGGAGCTGTTTTTT. This translates into CASSYRPQIRPTGELFF.

This clonotype was picked up many times. V and J are TRBV15 and TRBJ1-2; TRBD1 aligns across 9 bases. The trim removed 5 bases at V and 1 base at J, leaving 8 bases unmatched. The CDR3 runs 16 residues. Germline-derived CDR1 and CDR2 are LNHNV and YYDKDF (reference sequence). CDR3: CATSLRTGADNYGYTF. Here the CDR3 DNA reads TGTGCCACCAGCTTACGGACAGGGGCCGATAACTATGGCTACACCTTC.

This clonotype came up many times. The chain combines TRBV13 with TRBJ1-5, with 7 bases fitting TRBD1. The CDR3 consists of 14 residues. V shed 3 bases, J shed 7 bases, and the junction held 6 bases outside the gene matches. CDR1 PRHDT and CDR2 FYEKMQ come from the germline V gene (reference sequence). CDR3 sequence: CASSFRQGGQPQHF. DNA for the CDR3: TGTGCCAGCAGCTTTCGGCAGGGGGGCCAGCCCCAGCATTTT.

This clonotype was observed at least ten times. The rearrangement joins TRBV5-1 to TRBJ2-3; 8 bases are shared with TRBD2. CDR3 length: 16 residues. The V gene end was trimmed by 4 bases and the J gene end by 6 bases; junction bases not matched to a gene: 13. The germline V gene has CDR1 SGHRS and CDR2 YFSETQ. The chain's CDR3 is CASSTGLAGMVDTQYF. Written as DNA, the CDR3 is TGCGCCAGCAGCACTGGACTAGCCGGAATGGTCGATACGCAGTATTTT.

This clonotype showed up many times. The V gene is TRBV20-1, the J gene TRBJ1-2, with 7 bases identical to TRBD1. Trimming removed 6 bases from V and 7 bases from J; junction bases left unmatched: 5. Per the germline V gene, CDR1 is DFQATT and CDR2 is SNEGSKA (reference sequence). The length of the CDR3 is 11 residues. CDR3 bases: TGCAGTGCAACCACAGGGGTTGGCTACACCTTC. It specifies CSATTGVGYTF.

A remark on this clonotype: Sequence at one end of the junction differs from germline and may be a read error. The chain carries TRBV12-3 or TRBV12-4 and TRBJ1-6; D remains ambiguous. This CDR3 is built from 13 residues. CDR3 loop: CASTDLPGSTLNF. The CDR3 DNA reads TGTGCCAGCACAGATCTCCCGGGGTCAACCCTCAACTTT.

In this sample, this clonotype turned up many times. This chain joins TRBV9 and TRBJ2-1; D is unresolved. The CDR3 spans 16 residues. V lost 0 bases, J lost 3 bases, and 13 bases lay in between. CDR1 is SGDLS, CDR2 YYNGEE, per germline. The CDR3 loop reads CASSVARAPFYNEQFF. Written as DNA, the CDR3 is TGTGCCAGCAGCGTAGCTCGGGCCCCCTTCTACAATGAGCAGTTCTTC.

In its sample, this clonotype was seen many times. The rearrangement joins TRBV4-1 to TRBJ1-1, with TRBD1 matching over 10 bases. Germline CDR1 reads MGHRA; CDR2 reads YSYEKL. This CDR3 contains 16 residues. Trimming cost V 2 bases and J 1 base; bases outside gene matches: 4. For the CDR3, the DNA is TGCGCCAGCAGCCAACCCCGACAGGGGGCGAACACTGAAGCTTTCTTT. Translating it yields CASSQPRQGANTEAFF.

This clonotype was picked up many times. The chain links TRBV28 to TRBJ1-1, with D tentatively TRBD1 (5 bases). CDR3 length: 13 amino acids. Trimming stripped 4 bases from V and 5 bases from J, with 11 bases between. Germline values: CDR1 MDHEN, CDR2 SYDVKM. CDR3 sequence reads: CASSYGTDTEAFF. Written as DNA, the CDR3 is TGTGCCAGCAGTTACGGGACGGATACTGAAGCTTTCTTT.

This clonotype was detected many times. The chain recombines TRBV7-2 with TRBJ2-7; D is unresolved. The CDR3 consists of 16 residues. Germline V gene data show CDR1 as SGHTA and CDR2 as FQGNSA. Trimming cost V 5 bases and J 5 bases, with 22 bases left between them. The chain's CDR3 is CASSPPGMFFGHEQYF. CDR3 nucleotides: TGTGCCAGCAGCCCCCCTGGGATGTTTTTCGGGCACGAGCAGTACTTC.

This clonotype was seen repeatedly, ten times or more. This chain links TRBV5-1 with TRBJ2-4; D may correspond to TRBD1 or TRBD2 (5 bases each). Germline lookup yields CDR1 SGHRS and CDR2 YFSETQ. The CDR3 has 14 amino acids. The V end was cut by 3 bases, the J end by 0 bases, with 7 bases between. In DNA form, the CDR3 reads TGCGCCAGCAGCTCGGGACCAGCCAAAAACATTCAGTACTTC. This codes for CASSSGPAKNIQYF.

The sample holds a few counts of this clonotype. The rearrangement links TRBV28 to TRBJ2-1; 8 bases fit TRBD2. Germline V lookup: CDR1 MDHEN, CDR2 SYDVKM. Trimming took 8 bases from V and 6 from J; bases not matched to a gene: 12. The CDR3 loop spans 15 amino acids. The CDR3 DNA sequence: TGTGCCAGCCGGGGCGGGGGGCTGAGGGTCAATGAGCAGTTCTTC. It codes for CASRGGGLRVNEQFF.

This clonotype appeared many times. V usage is TRBV1 and J usage is TRBJ1-3; TRBD1 reflects the table's D call only, with no check against the DNA. TRBV1 is recorded as a pseudogene. This CDR3 is built from 18 residues. CDR3 nucleotides: TGCACCAGCAGCCAAGAGCTACAGGGGAAACCCTCTGGAAACACCATATATTTT. Amino acids: CTSSQELQGKPSGNTIYF.

V and J are TRBV20-1 and TRBJ2-3; TRBD2 is a possible D gene (5 bases). The germline V and J ends were trimmed by 8 bases and 2 bases, with 17 bases remaining between them. The CDR3 length is 14 residues. Per the germline V gene, CDR1 is DFQATT and CDR2 is SNEGSKA (reference sequence). The CDR3 sequence is CSFSPGINTDTQYF. As DNA, the CDR3 is TGCAGTTTCTCCCCGGGGATCAACACAGATACGCAGTATTTT.

This clonotype was detected ten times or more. The chain combines TRBV27 with TRBJ2-1; 10 bases align to TRBD2. V trimming: 5 bases; J trimming: 2 bases; junction bases outside the gene matches: 3. The V gene's germline CDR1 is MNHEY and CDR2 SMNVEV (reference sequence). This CDR3 has 15 amino acids. The CDR3, as DNA: TGTGCCAGCAGTCGAGGACTAGCGGCCTACAATGAGCAGTTCTTC. Translated: CASSRGLAAYNEQFF.

This clonotype was seen repeatedly, ten times or more. The chain combines TRBV5-6 with TRBJ2-3; D unresolved. The CDR3 has 13 amino acids. Germline CDR1 SGHDT, CDR2 YYEEEE. Trimming removed 1 base from V and 1 base from J, with 4 bases in between. In DNA form, the CDR3 reads TGTGCCAGCAGCTTGAAAGGCACAGATACGCAGTATTTT. Translated, it gives CASSLKGTDTQYF.

The sample holds many counts of this clonotype. The chain uses TRBV20-1 and TRBJ2-1; D not certain. Per germline, CDR1 DFQATT and CDR2 SNEGSKA (reference sequence). The CDR3 is 15 residues long. Trimming took 3 bases from V and 0 from J, leaving 12 bases between them. The chain's CDR3 is CSASYGPNSYNEQFF. The CDR3 DNA is TGCAGTGCTAGTTATGGTCCGAACTCCTACAATGAGCAGTTCTTC.

The table lists this clonotype with many counts. This chain joins TRBV5-1 and TRBJ1-1; the D is unclear. Germline values: CDR1 SGHRS, CDR2 YFSETQ. CDR3 length equals 15 residues. The V gene lost 3 bases and the J gene lost 0 bases, with 12 bases spanning the gap. CDR3 in amino acids: CASSSWGSMNTEAFF. DNA of the CDR3: TGCGCCAGCAGCTCCTGGGGATCAATGAACACTGAAGCTTTCTTT.

The chain links TRBV19 to TRBJ2-2; possibly TRBD1 for D (7 bases). Germline V gene lookup returns CDR1 LNHDA and CDR2 SQIVND (reference sequence). This CDR3 is 15 amino acids long. Trimming removed 7 bases from V and 8 bases from J, with 20 bases in between. The CDR3 bases are TGTGCCAGTACCGTGACAGGGACTGTTATTGGGGAGCTGTTTTTT. Translating gives CASTVTGTVIGELFF.

This clonotype was seen repeatedly, ten times or more. The chain links TRBV3-1 to TRBJ1-6; D not certain. CDR3 length equals 16 residues. Germline V CDR1 and CDR2: LGHDT, YNNKEL (reference sequence). The V end lost 3 bases, the J end lost 3 bases, and 12 bases lay between the germline ends. The chain's CDR3 is CASSQRNGVYNSPLHF. DNA for the CDR3: TGTGCCAGCAGCCAGCGCAACGGGGTCTATAATTCACCCCTCCACTTT.

This clonotype was counted a few times. This sequence joins TRBV12-3 or TRBV12-4 and TRBJ1-1; 9 bases are shared with TRBD1. The CDR3 spans 14 residues. J was trimmed by 7 bases and V by 7 bases; bases with no gene match: 10. CDR3 loop: CASTETGGYGEAFF. The CDR3 DNA reads as TGTGCCAGCACCGAGACAGGGGGGTACGGTGAAGCTTTCTTT.

The rearrangement joins TRBV28 to TRBJ1-6; 10 positions agree with TRBD1. The CDR3 consists of 13 residues. Germline CDR1 is MDHEN and CDR2 is SYDVKM. The trim removed 8 bases at V and 6 bases at J, leaving 1 base unmatched. CDR3 DNA: TGTGCCAGCTGGGACAGGGGTAATTCACCCCTCCACTTT. Translation gives CASWDRGNSPLHF. Looking up the rest from reference TRBV28 and TRBJ1-6 gives the full variable domain: DVKVTQSSRYLVKRTGEKVFLECVQDMDHENMFWYRQDPGLGLRLIYFSYDVKMKEKGDIPEGYSVSREKKERFSLILESASTNQTSMYLCASWDRGNSPLHFGNGTRLTVT.

This clonotype was seen ten or more times. V is TRBV12-3 or TRBV12-4 and J is TRBJ1-2, with D maybe TRBD1 (6 bases). Trimming left V 2 bases short and J 7 bases short, with 20 bases between. This CDR3 is 16 amino acids long. CDR3 in amino acids: CASSLMSGQSGGGYTF. CDR3 DNA: TGTGCCAGCAGTTTAATGTCCGGACAGTCCGGTGGTGGCTACACCTTC.

This clonotype has at least ten counts. The chain couples TRBV20-1 to TRBJ2-3; 11 positions agree with TRBD2. With 2 bases clipped from V and 2 bases from J, the junction kept 18 bases outside the gene matches. Per germline, CDR1 DFQATT and CDR2 SNEGSKA (reference sequence). The CDR3 length is 20 residues. CDR3 in DNA: TGCAGTGCTAGAATAGGTAGCGGGGGGGCTTCACAATTTTCCACAGATACGCAGTATTTT. Amino acid sequence: CSARIGSGGASQFSTDTQYF.

This clonotype was seen many times. V gene TRBV20-1 combines with J gene TRBJ2-1; the match to TRBD2 covers 16 bases. With V trimmed by 4 bases and J by 15 bases, 12 bases remained unmatched. CDR3 length: 15 residues. The germline V gene has CDR1 DFQATT and CDR2 SNEGSKA (reference sequence). Here the CDR3 reads CSAITGGTSGRVPFF. The CDR3 nucleotides read TGCAGTGCTATCACGGGGGGGACTAGCGGGAGGGTGCCGTTCTTC.

This clonotype was seen repeatedly, ten times or more. The rearrangement joins TRBV12-3 or TRBV12-4 to TRBJ1-1; tentatively, D is TRBD1 (5 bases). This CDR3 is built from 13 residues. The germline V and J ends were trimmed by 2 bases and 6 bases, with 10 bases remaining between them. CDR3 amino acids: CASSLRDASEAFF. The CDR3 DNA reads as TGTGCCAGCAGTTTAAGGGACGCCTCTGAAGCTTTCTTT.

This clonotype has a count of ten or more. The chain links TRBV5-6 to TRBJ1-5; 7 bases align to TRBD1. V lost 3 bases and J lost 3; bases outside the gene matches: 3. This CDR3 region has 14 residues. Germline loops: CDR1 SGHDT, CDR2 YYEEEE. The CDR3 is CASSSGQYNQPQHF. For the CDR3, the DNA is TGTGCCAGCAGCTCGGGACAGTACAATCAGCCCCAGCATTTT.

The table lists this clonotype with many counts. The chain combines TRBV5-6 with TRBJ2-5; the D is unclear. Germline lookup yields CDR1 SGHDT and CDR2 YYEEEE. Trimming removed 5 bases from V and 1 base from J, with 9 bases in between. This CDR3 comprises 13 residues. CDR3 amino acids: CASRTWGQETQYF. CDR3 coding DNA: TGTGCCAGCAGGACCTGGGGCCAAGAGACCCAGTACTTC.